Presented here are 16 T cell receptor beta chains from one specimen sequenced in a study of T cells in tumors after PD-1 blockade. Time point defined: first of two pre-therapy site-matched biopsies two to three months apart. Generated by immunoSEQ multiplex PCR, the TCRdb table keeps only in-frame clones and is missing some. The table lists about 4,000 clones, 73% of them singletons, with around 7.6% in the top ten. The specimen comprised tumor tissue, sampled before anti-PD-1 treatment. All receptors come from a human donor with basal cell carcinoma.

V and J are TRBV5-4 and TRBJ1-5; weak D call: TRBD1 (6 bases). The CDR3 has 18 residues. The germline CDR1 and CDR2 sequences are SGHNT and YYREEE (reference sequence). Trimming cost V 3 bases and J 3 bases, with 22 bases left between them. The CDR3 region has the DNA TGTGCCAGCAGCTCTCCTCGGGTCCGGGACACCAACAATCAGCCCCAGCATTTT. Translated: CASSSPRVRDTNNQPQHF.

CDR3 bases: TGTGCCAGCACCCCACCGGGACAGGGTTGCCTCGAGCAGTACTTC. Protein: CASTPPGQGCLEQYF. V gene TRBV5-6 combines with J gene TRBJ2-7, with TRBD1 matching 9 bases. The ends lost 6 bases at V and 6 bases at J; junction bases unmatched: 13. The CDR3 length is 15 residues. The germline V gene encodes CDR1 SGHDT and CDR2 YYEEEE. The entire variable domain, with the rest obtained from reference TRBV5-6 and TRBJ2-7, is as follows: DAGVTQSPTHLIKTRGQQVTLRCSPKSGHDTVSWYQQALGQGPQFIFQYYEEEERQRGNFPDRFSGHQFPNYSSELNVNALLLGDSALYLCASTPPGQGCLEQYFGPGTRLTVT.

V is TRBV18 and J is TRBJ2-7; 7 bases line up with TRBD1. V shed 2 bases and J 4 bases; nucleotides not matched to a gene: 5. The CDR3 covers 14 residues. CDR1 and CDR2 (germline): KGHSH, LQKENI. The CDR3 loop reads CASSPDRAVYEQYF. CDR3 in DNA: TGTGCCAGCTCACCAGACAGGGCCGTATACGAGCAGTACTTC.

The chain is built from TRBV6-5 and TRBJ2-1, with 7 positions matching TRBD2. With 5 bases clipped from V and 8 bases from J, the junction kept 3 bases outside the gene matches. CDR1 and CDR2 from the germline V gene are MNHEY and SVGAGI. There are 12 residues in the CDR3. This CDR3 is CASSRTRYEQFF. The CDR3 region has the DNA TGTGCCAGCAGTCGGACTAGGTATGAGCAGTTCTTC.

The CDR3 is CASSSGSGSSPLHF. In DNA form, the CDR3 reads TGTGCCAGCAGCTCGGGGTCGGGGAGTTCACCCCTCCACTTT. The chain recombines TRBV7-2 with TRBJ1-6; D unclear. This CDR3 has 14 amino acids. CDR1 and CDR2 from the germline V gene are SGHTA and FQGNSA. V was trimmed by 4 bases and J by 9 bases, leaving 13 bases between them.

The chain joins TRBV4-1 to TRBJ1-4; D gene unclear. The CDR3 totals 16 residues. V lost 0 bases and J 7 bases, leaving 15 bases between the germline ends. Germline V gives CDR1 MGHRA, CDR2 YSYEKL. The CDR3 is CASSQDYGSPGEKLFF. In DNA form, the CDR3 reads TGCGCCAGCAGCCAAGATTATGGTTCCCCGGGTGAAAAACTGTTTTTT.

This chain links TRBV6-6 with TRBJ1-5, with 7 bases matching TRBD1. With V trimmed by 6 bases and J by 4 bases, 6 bases remained unmatched. The CDR3 has 14 amino acids. Germline loops: CDR1 MNHNY, CDR2 SVGAGI (reference sequence). Here the CDR3 reads CASRTTGQNQPQHF. CDR3 DNA sequence: TGTGCCAGCAGAACGACAGGGCAGAATCAGCCCCAGCATTTT.

This rearrangement joins TRBV30 to TRBJ1-6; D remains unclear. V was pared by 4 bases and J by 11 bases, with 12 bases between. CDR1 and CDR2 (germline): GTSNPN, SVGIG (reference sequence). The CDR3 loop spans 12 amino acids. The CDR3 DNA is TGTGCCTGGACTCGGTTAGGTGCACCCCTCCACTTT. Amino acid sequence: CAWTRLGAPLHF.

This sequence joins TRBV7-8 and TRBJ2-1, with no clear D. CDR3 length: 15 amino acids. V lost 5 bases and J 3 bases, leaving 14 bases between the germline ends. Germline CDR1 reads SGHVS; CDR2 reads FQNEAQ. The CDR3 protein is CASSPTGNIYNEQFF. CDR3 sequence (DNA): TGTGCCAGCAGCCCCACGGGCAACATCTACAATGAGCAGTTCTTC.

This chain joins TRBV18 and TRBJ2-1; the D is unclear. This CDR3 contains 13 residues. Germline CDR1 is KGHSH and CDR2 is LQKENI. The V gene lost 6 bases and the J gene lost 5 bases, with 11 bases spanning the gap. The CDR3 reads CASSRAGNNEQFF. Here the CDR3 DNA reads TGTGCCAGCTCTAGGGCAGGAAACAATGAGCAGTTCTTC.

Relative to its sample, this clone is large. J is TRBJ2-1 and V is TRBV29-1; TRBD1 might be the D (5 bases). CDR3 size: 12 residues. V shed 7 bases and J shed 5 bases, with 12 bases lying between them. Per germline, CDR1 SQVTM and CDR2 ANQGSEA. CDR3 loop: CSALQANNEQFF. CDR3 in DNA: TGCAGCGCACTACAGGCCAACAATGAGCAGTTCTTC.

The CDR3 DNA is TGTGCCACCGGGGGGGATCCCAAAAACATTCAGTACTTC. This codes for CATGGDPKNIQYF. The V call is TRBV6-6, the J call TRBJ2-4, with 8 bases that match TRBD2. Germline V lookup: CDR1 MNHNY, CDR2 SVGAGI (reference sequence). CDR3 length: 13 residues. J was trimmed by 2 bases and V by 10 bases; bases with no gene match: 4.

V gene TRBV4-2 combines with J gene TRBJ2-7; a weak D match, TRBD1 (6 bases). CDR1 is LGHNA and CDR2 is YNFKEQ in the germline V gene. The CDR3 contains 15 residues. V was pared by 0 bases and J by 0 bases, with 9 bases between. CDR3 DNA: TGTGCCAGCAGCCAAGATCCGACAGGCTCCTACGAGCAGTACTTC. It encodes CASSQDPTGSYEQYF.

This clone was counted a few times. The V gene is TRBV18, the J gene TRBJ2-7; possible D gene TRBD1, 6 bases. Germline V gene data show CDR1 as KGHSH and CDR2 as LQKENI. CDR3 length: 13 amino acids. The V and J ends lost 3 bases and 3 bases respectively, with 9 bases between them. The CDR3 nucleotides read TGTGCCAGCTCACCGGGACACCTCTACGAGCAGTACTTC. The encoded protein is CASSPGHLYEQYF.

This clone has more than one count but fewer than ten. The chain couples TRBV6-5 to TRBJ1-1; tentative D call: TRBD1 (5 bases). Per germline, CDR1 MNHEY and CDR2 SVGAGI. The CDR3 extends over 12 amino acids. Trimming took 7 bases from V and 4 from J, leaving 10 bases between them. CDR3 amino acids: CASIHGGTEAFF. Here the CDR3 DNA reads TGTGCCAGCATACATGGGGGCACTGAAGCTTTCTTT.

The CDR3 sequence is CAGNNRGRRTEAFF. CDR3 nucleotides: TGTGCCGGAAACAACAGGGGGCGACGGACTGAAGCTTTCTTT. The V gene is TRBV30, the J gene TRBJ1-1; 9 bases are a match to TRBD1. Trimming at V came to 8 bases and at J to 5 bases, leaving 12 bases not matched to a gene. Germline CDR1 reads GTSNPN; CDR2 reads SVGIG (reference sequence). This CDR3 is 14 amino acids long. The whole variable domain, filled in from reference TRBV30 and TRBJ1-1, reads SQTIHQWPATLVQPVGSPLSLECTVEGTSNPNLYWYRQAAGRGLQLLFYSVGIGQISSEVPQNLSASRPQDRQFILSSKKLLLSDSGFYLCAGNNRGRRTEAFFGQGTRLTVV.